Listed below are T cell receptor beta chains from one sample, sequenced in a study of blood T cell repertoires in COVID-19. The assay was immunoSEQ multiplex PCR, and TCRdb's table has in-frame clones only and misses some. The table lists fewer than 300,000 clones, 81% of them singletons. What was sequenced was peripheral blood. The receptor source for this set is a woman aged 60-75 years with active or convalescent COVID-19. CDR3s include the opening cysteine and the closing phenylalanine or tryptophan. The order of the fields is V gene, J gene, D gene, clone size, CDR3 DNA, CDR3 protein. D genes are given only for firm matches. Clone size is stated in some rows and not others, as once, few, many or a class when expanded.

TRBV29-1	TRBJ2-2	TRBD1	.	TGCAGCGCCGGACAGGGCGCCGGGGAGCTGTTTTTT	CSAGQGAGELFF
TRBV5-6	TRBJ2-6	.	.	TGTGCCAGCAGCTTCGGGAGACAGGGGGCCAACGTCCTGACTTTC	CASSFGRQGANVLTF
TRBV27	TRBJ1-2	.	once	TGTGCCAGCACTCGATGGGGGGGAGGGGATATAGATGGCTACACCTTC	CASTRWGGGDIDGYTF
TRBV6-1	TRBJ2-3	.	.	TGTGCCAGCAGTGAAGTTGTCAGTTCAGATACGCAGTATTTT	CASSEVVSSDTQYF
TRBV3-1/TRBV3-2	TRBJ1-6	.	.	TGTGCCAGCAGCCAAGATGGGTGGGCTCCCCTCCACTTT	CASSQDGWAPLHF
TRBV7-2	TRBJ2-4	.	.	TGTGCCAGCAGCTTCAGGGGGGATGCCAAAAACATTCAGTACTTC	CASSFRGDAKNIQYF
TRBV29-1	TRBJ2-2	TRBD1	.	TGCAGCGTAGCCAGGGGGTCAGCCTTCACCGGGGAGCTGTTTTTT	CSVARGSAFTGELFF
TRBV5-6	TRBJ1-1	.	.	TGTGCCAGCAGCCCGGACATCCCGAACACTGAAGCTTTCTTT	CASSPDIPNTEAFF
TRBV5-1	TRBJ2-2	TRBD2	.	TGCGCCAGCAGCTGGGGTCGATGGGCTAGCGGGGGAAACACCGGGGAGCTGTTTTTT	CASSWGRWASGGNTGELFF
TRBV5-1	TRBJ1-1	.	few	TGCGCCAGCAGCTCGGTACCTACAGGGAACACTGAAGCTTTCTTT	CASSSVPTGNTEAFF
TRBV3-1/TRBV3-2	TRBJ2-2	TRBD1	.	TGTGCCAGCAGCTCGGGACAGGGGCGGGCCGGGGAGCTGTTTTTT	CASSSGQGRAGELFF
TRBV27	TRBJ1-5	.	few	TGTGCCAGCTCTTCGCAGCCCCAGCATTTT	CASSSQPQHF
TRBV19	TRBJ1-4	.	few	TGTGCCAGTAGTATCTGGACAGCCTCTGAGAATGAAAAACTGTTTTTT	CASSIWTASENEKLFF
TRBV5-1	TRBJ1-2	.	.	TGCGCCAGCAGCTTGGGCGGCCTAGGTGGCTACACCTTC	CASSLGGLGGYTF
TRBV18	TRBJ2-3	.	.	TGTGCCAGCTCACCATCTAAGCGTCCTGGCACAGATACGCAGTATTTT	CASSPSKRPGTDTQYF
TRBV6-5	TRBJ2-7	TRBD2	.	TGTGCCAGCAGTTACGGACTAGCGGGGGGCTACGAGCAGTACTTC	CASSYGLAGGYEQYF
TRBV11-1	TRBJ1-2	.	.	TGTGCCAGCAGCTTGAGGGGCAGGGGCGACGGCTACACCTTC	CASSLRGRGDGYTF
TRBV11-2	TRBJ2-1	TRBD2	.	TGTGCCAGCAGCTTAGAGGGGCTAGCGGGGGGGGTTAGCTCCTACAATGAGCAGTTCTTC	CASSLEGLAGGVSSYNEQFF
TRBV5-1	TRBJ1-1	.	.	TGCGCCAGCACCATCGGACGGGGGAACACTGAAGCTTTCTTT	CASTIGRGNTEAFF
TRBV7-9	TRBJ2-1	.	.	TGTGCCAGCAGCTACAACAGGGACGGTGAGCAGTTCTTC	CASSYNRDGEQFF
TRBV7-3	TRBJ2-1	.	.	TGTGCCAGCAGCTTAATAGCGACAGGCAATGAGCAGTTCTTC	CASSLIATGNEQFF
TRBV4-3	TRBJ1-2	TRBD1	.	TGCGCCAGCAGCCAAGAAGCCCGGGACAGTGTGAACTATGGCTACACCTTC	CASSQEARDSVNYGYTF
TRBV7-2	TRBJ1-4	TRBD1	.	TGTGCCAGCAGCTCGGGAGCCGGGACAGGGGGCGGTAGCAGGGGAAAACTGTTTTTT	CASSSGAGTGGGSRGKLFF
TRBV7-2	TRBJ1-1	.	few	TGTGCCAGCAGCTTAGAAGGGGAGAACACTGAAGCTTTCTTT	CASSLEGENTEAFF
TRBV4-1	TRBJ1-5	TRBD1	.	TGCGCCAGCAGCCAAGAAGGGGGCGGCTATAGCAATCAGCCCCAGCATTTT	CASSQEGGGYSNQPQHF
TRBV30	TRBJ1-6	.	.	TGTGCCTGGAGCTCATCCAGGGGAAATAATTCACCCCTCCACTTT	CAWSSSRGNNSPLHF
TRBV6-2/TRBV6-3	TRBJ1-1	.	.	TGTGCCAGCAGTTACTCTCAGAGGGCTTTCTTT	CASSYSQRAFF
TRBV9	TRBJ2-2	.	.	TGTGCCAGCAGCGTAGTGGGGAGCACCGGGGAGCTGTTTTTT	CASSVVGSTGELFF
TRBV3-1/TRBV3-2	TRBJ1-5	.	.	TGTGCCAGCAGCCAAACCGGGTCGTATCAGCCCCAGCATTTT	CASSQTGSYQPQHF
TRBV23-1	TRBJ2-7	.	.	TGCGCCAGCAGTCAGGGGCCTAATTGGTGTTACGAGCAGTACTTC	CASSQGPNWCYEQYF
TRBV10-3	TRBJ2-2	.	.	TGTGCCATCAGTGAGTATCAGGCTGATGGGTGGACCGGGGAGCTGTTTTTT	CAISEYQADGWTGELFF
TRBV5-5	TRBJ2-7	.	.	TGTGCCAGCAGCGGGAGGACGGCCAGCTCCTACGAGCAGTACTTC	CASSGRTASSYEQYF
TRBV11-2	TRBJ1-5	TRBD1	once	TGTGCCAGCAGCGCAGGGGGCGGTCAGCCCCAGCATTTT	CASSAGGGQPQHF
TRBV5-1	TRBJ2-5	.	.	TGCGCCAGCAGCTTAGGGGGGGCCGGGTACCAAGAGACCCAGTACTTC	CASSLGGAGYQETQYF
TRBV29-1	TRBJ2-7	.	.	TGCAGCGTAGGCTCCCTCGGCTCCGGGGAGCAGTACTTC	CSVGSLGSGEQYF
TRBV10-1	TRBJ2-2	.	.	TGCGCCAGCAGCCCCTCAACAGGGAGCGCCACCGGGGAGCTGTTTTTT	CASSPSTGSATGELFF
TRBV20-1	TRBJ2-1	.	few	TGCAGTGCTAGACGGGTGTATGAGCAGTTCTTC	CSARRVYEQFF
TRBV4-2	TRBJ2-7	.	.	TGTGCCAGCAGCCAACCAAGCAGGGGCTACGAGCAGTACTTC	CASSQPSRGYEQYF
TRBV11-3	TRBJ1-1	.	.	TGTGCCAGCAGCTCCGCGGACAGCAGTGAAGCTTTCTTT	CASSSADSSEAFF
TRBV7-2	TRBJ1-5	.	.	TGTGCCAGCAGCCCCAGACATGACAATCAGCCCCAGCATTTT	CASSPRHDNQPQHF
TRBV27	TRBJ2-7	.	.	TGTGCCAGCACCCAAAGGCCAGGCCTCTCCTACGAGCAGTACTTC	CASTQRPGLSYEQYF
TRBV7-3	TRBJ2-1	TRBD2	few	TGTGCCAGCAGCTTATATGGCGGGGGGGCCGGTGAGCAGTTCTTC	CASSLYGGGAGEQFF
TRBV10-3	TRBJ2-5	TRBD2	.	TGTGCCATCAGCCCCAGGGAGCGGGGGCATCAAGAGACCCAGTACTTC	CAISPRERGHQETQYF
TRBV7-6	TRBJ2-7	.	once	TGTGCCAGCAGCTTAGCCGGAAGGGGAGGCTCCTACGAGCAGTACTTC	CASSLAGRGGSYEQYF
TRBV28	TRBJ2-5	.	.	TGTGCCAGCAGTTTATACAGGGTGGTTCAAGAGACCCAGTACTTC	CASSLYRVVQETQYF
TRBV4-2	TRBJ2-5	.	.	TGTGCCAGCAGCCAAGTGGGACCGGGGGGCGAAGAGACCCAGTACTTC	CASSQVGPGGEETQYF
TRBV3-1/TRBV3-2	TRBJ2-7	.	few	TGTGCCAGCAGCCTGGGGAGCTCCTACGAGCAGTACTTC	CASSLGSSYEQYF
TRBV5-1	TRBJ2-3	TRBD2	once	TGCGCCAGCAGCGAGCTTAGCGGGGGTTCAGATACGCAGTATTTT	CASSELSGGSDTQYF